These 22 T cell receptor beta chains were all obtained from the same sample, sequenced in a study of early T cells in non-severe SARS-CoV-2 infection. Each CDR3 protein is one row after TCRdb ran MiXCR on the 5' RACE reads. The sample holds about 55,000 distinct CDR3 sequences, roughly 12% seen once. The sequencing input was whole blood. All receptors come from an adult who was a healthcare worker with PCR-confirmed SARS-CoV-2 infection or an uninfected control (not recorded which).

The chain uses TRBV2 and TRBJ2-1; 9 bases are a match to TRBD2. V lost 5 bases and J lost 5; bases outside the gene matches: 7. The CDR3 is made up of 15 amino acids. The V gene's germline CDR1 is SNHLY and CDR2 FYNNEI. The DNA of the CDR3 is TGTGCCAGCAGTTGGATGGTAGCGGGAGACAATGAGCAGTTCTTC. Its translation: CASSWMVAGDNEQFF. Together with reference TRBV2 and TRBJ2-1, the CDR3 gives the full variable domain: EPEVTQTPSHQVTQMGQEVILRCVPISNHLYFYWYRQILGQKVEFLVSFYNNEISEKSEIFDDQFSVERPDGSNFTLKIRSTKLEDSAMYFCASSWMVAGDNEQFFGPGTRLTVL.

The CDR3 region has the DNA TGTGCCAGCAGTCCAGGGGGAGGTTTCACAGATACGCAGTATTTT. Translated: CASSPGGGFTDTQYF. The V call is TRBV27, the J call TRBJ2-3, with D tentatively TRBD1 (7 bases). This CDR3 is built from 15 residues. V lost 5 bases to trimming and J lost 2 bases, with 14 bases between them. The germline V gene has CDR1 MNHEY and CDR2 SMNVEV (reference sequence).

This clonotype has ten or more counts. The chain has TRBV27 and TRBJ1-5, with D unclear. V was shortened by 6 bases and J by 0 bases, with 9 bases between the two germline ends. This CDR3 is built from 14 residues. Germline V gene data show CDR1 as MNHEY and CDR2 as SMNVEV (reference sequence). CDR3 amino acids: CASSPVPSNQPQHF. CDR3 nucleotide sequence: TGTGCCAGCAGCCCAGTACCTAGCAATCAGCCCCAGCATTTT.

This chain connects TRBV7-9 to TRBJ2-3; a weak D match, TRBD1 (5 bases). Between the trimmed V and J ends, which lost 6 bases and 6 bases, there was a span of 13 bases. Germline V gives CDR1 SEHNR, CDR2 FQNEAQ (reference sequence). This CDR3 is 13 amino acids long. CDR3 residues: CASRGHDGDTQYF. The CDR3 DNA reads as TGTGCCAGCAGAGGACACGATGGGGATACGCAGTATTTT.

This clonotype was seen a few times. V usage is TRBV28 and J usage is TRBJ1-1; the D is unclear. The CDR3 consists of 15 residues. Trimming left V 7 bases short and J 1 base short, with 16 bases between. Germline V gene data show CDR1 as MDHEN and CDR2 as SYDVKM. The CDR3 bases are TGTGCCAGCACCCCCCTCCCCGAGACGAACACTGAAGCTTTCTTT. Its translation is CASTPLPETNTEAFF.

The table lists this clonotype with many counts. V gene TRBV7-8 combines with J gene TRBJ1-5, with no clear D. Germline CDR1 SGHVS, CDR2 FQNEAQ. The CDR3 is made up of 13 amino acids. V was trimmed by 5 bases and J by 3 bases, leaving 8 bases between them. CDR3 region: CASSRETNQPQHF. The CDR3 DNA sequence: TGTGCCAGCAGCCGGGAAACCAATCAGCCCCAGCATTTT.

The chain's CDR3 is CASRPTGIGEKLFF. In DNA, the CDR3 is TGCGCCAGCCGACCAACAGGGATTGGCGAAAAACTGTTTTTT. The chain employs TRBV5-1 and TRBJ1-4; D may be TRBD1 (6 bases). The CDR3 runs to 14 residues. Germline loops: CDR1 SGHRS, CDR2 YFSETQ. Trimming took off 7 bases at V and 8 bases at J, with 18 bases between the two ends.

This clonotype has a count of ten or more. This rearrangement joins TRBV7-3 to TRBJ2-1; 7 bases line up with TRBD2. CDR3 length: 17 amino acids. The V gene's germline CDR1 is SGHTA and CDR2 FQGTGA. With 4 bases clipped from V and 9 bases from J, the junction kept 18 bases outside the gene matches. The DNA of the CDR3 is TGTGCCAGCAGCTCGAGAGGTGGGCTTTCTCAGCGGGGTGAGCAGTTCTTC. This codes for CASSSRGGLSQRGEQFF.

This clonotype was recorded at least ten times. The V gene is TRBV6-4, the J gene TRBJ2-1, with 11 bases matching TRBD1. CDR3 length: 15 residues. The trim removed 3 bases at V and 3 bases at J, leaving 1 base unmatched. Germline loops: CDR1 MRHNA, CDR2 SNTAGT. CDR3 in amino acids: CASSEGTGGYNEQFF. DNA of the CDR3: TGTGCCAGCAGTGAAGGGACAGGGGGCTACAATGAGCAGTTCTTC.

This clonotype was picked up a small number of times. J is TRBJ2-4 and V is TRBV18, with TRBD1 matching over 7 bases. Trimming at V came to 3 bases and at J to 1 base, leaving 3 bases not matched to a gene. CDR1 is KGHSH and CDR2 is LQKENI in the germline V gene. This CDR3 has 15 amino acids. CDR3 region: CASSPDREAKNIQYF. The CDR3 coding sequence is TGTGCCAGCTCACCCGACAGGGAGGCCAAAAACATTCAGTACTTC.

This clonotype was recorded a few times. V is TRBV28 and J is TRBJ1-5, with D uncertain. The CDR3 runs to 13 residues. The V gene's germline CDR1 is MDHEN and CDR2 SYDVKM. V was pared by 4 bases and J by 2 bases, with 6 bases between. The CDR3 region is CASSYPGNQPQHF. For the CDR3, the DNA is TGTGCCAGCAGTTATCCGGGCAATCAGCCCCAGCATTTT.

The chain joins TRBV28 to TRBJ1-2; D remains unclear. The germline V and J ends were trimmed by 2 bases and 4 bases, with 2 bases remaining between them. This CDR3 has 11 residues. The germline gives CDR1 MDHEN, CDR2 SYDVKM. The CDR3 loop reads CASSLSYGYTF. The CDR3 nucleotides are TGTGCCAGCAGTTTAAGCTATGGCTACACCTTC.

This clonotype was seen many times. The chain is built from TRBV6-5 and TRBJ2-1; TRBD2 agrees at 12 bases. The germline gives CDR1 MNHEY, CDR2 SVGAGI. Trimming removed 5 bases from V and 4 bases from J; junction bases left unmatched: 6. The CDR3 totals 16 residues. The CDR3 coding sequence is TGTGCCAGCAGTCACGGGGGGACTAGCGGGTACAATGAGCAGTTCTTC. Its translation: CASSHGGTSGYNEQFF.

The table lists this clonotype with many counts. J is TRBJ2-7 and V is TRBV5-1; 8 bases align to TRBD2. Germline lookup yields CDR1 SGHRS and CDR2 YFSETQ. This CDR3 contains 16 residues. With V trimmed by 1 base and J by 5 bases, 11 bases remained unmatched. The CDR3 sequence: CASSLRFGTSIHEQYF. The CDR3 DNA follows: TGCGCCAGCAGCTTGAGGTTCGGGACTAGTATCCACGAGCAGTACTTC. The entire variable domain, with the rest obtained from reference TRBV5-1 and TRBJ2-7, is as follows: KAGVTQTPRYLIKTRGQQVTLSCSPISGHRSVSWYQQTPGQGLQFLFEYFSETQRNKGNFPGRFSGRQFSNSRSEMNVSTLELGDSALYLCASSLRFGTSIHEQYFGPGTRLTVT.

J is TRBJ2-7 and V is TRBV4-2; 7 bases are shared with TRBD2. CDR1 and CDR2 (germline): LGHNA, YNFKEQ. V gave up 1 base and J gave up 5 bases; unmatched junction bases: 8. The CDR3 has 15 residues. The CDR3 spells CASSQVGGSLNEQYF. Here the CDR3 DNA reads TGTGCCAGCAGCCAAGTAGGCGGGAGCCTTAACGAGCAGTACTTC.

This chain joins TRBV4-1 and TRBJ2-7; TRBD1 agrees at 10 bases. Losses at the gene ends were 1 base for V and 5 bases for J; bases not matched to a gene: 5. CDR3 length equals 15 residues. The V gene's germline CDR1 is MGHRA and CDR2 YSYEKL. CDR3 sequence: CASSQGVTGGDEQYF. The CDR3, as DNA: TGCGCCAGCAGCCAAGGTGTGACAGGGGGCGACGAGCAGTACTTC.

V usage is TRBV3-1 and J usage is TRBJ1-1, with 7 bases aligning to TRBD1. The J segment lost 3 bases and the V segment lost 4 bases, leaving 5 bases of the junction unmatched. The CDR3 has 14 amino acids. The germline V gene has CDR1 LGHDT and CDR2 YNNKEL (reference sequence). The CDR3 sequence is CASSLGQGDTEAFF. For the CDR3, the DNA is TGTGCCAGCAGCCTGGGCCAGGGGGACACTGAAGCTTTCTTT.

This clonotype was seen a few times. The J gene is TRBJ2-3, the V gene TRBV20-1, with TRBD2 matching 12 bases. The CDR3 spans 16 residues. V gave up 3 bases and J gave up 2 bases; unmatched junction bases: 6. From germline, CDR1 is DFQATT and CDR2 SNEGSKA (reference sequence). CDR3 in DNA: TGCAGTGCTAGGGATCTAGCGGGAGGGGACACAGATACGCAGTATTTT. Protein: CSARDLAGGDTDTQYF.

This clonotype occurred a few times. This chain links TRBV7-2 with TRBJ1-5, with TRBD1 identical over 8 bases. The V gene end was trimmed by 4 bases and the J gene end by 6 bases; junction bases not matched to a gene: 11. Germline V gives CDR1 SGHTA, CDR2 FQGNSA. The CDR3 is 16 residues long. The CDR3: CASSSNPQGARQPQHF. As DNA, the CDR3 is TGTGCCAGCAGCTCGAACCCCCAGGGGGCGCGTCAGCCCCAGCATTTT.

Comment on this clonotype: The junction and the germline gene differ at one end; a read error may be behind it. The genes are TRBV2 and TRBJ2-1; perhaps TRBD1 as D (6 bases). CDR1 and CDR2 from the germline V gene are SNHLY and FYNNEI. The length of the CDR3 is 16 residues. The CDR3: CASSEDRTASYNEQFF. The CDR3, as DNA: TGTGCCAGCAGCGAAGACAGGACCGCCTCCTACAATGAGCAGTTCTTC.

This clonotype has a handful of counts. The rearrangement uses TRBV29-1 and TRBJ1-1, with D possibly matching TRBD1 (5 bases). Germline V lookup: CDR1 SQVTM, CDR2 ANQGSEA. The V end was cut by 7 bases, the J end by 0 bases, with 9 bases between. The CDR3 is 12 amino acids. In nucleotides, the CDR3 is TGCAGCGGGCTGGACATGAACACTGAAGCTTTCTTT. Protein sequence: CSGLDMNTEAFF.

This clonotype was counted ten times or more. As DNA, the CDR3 is TGTGCCACCAGTGATTCGATGGACAGGTCGGGGACGCAGTATTTT. Translation: CATSDSMDRSGTQYF. J is TRBJ2-3 and V is TRBV24-1; TRBD1 aligns across 7 bases. CDR1 is KGHDR and CDR2 is SFDVKD in the germline V gene. The trim removed 2 bases at V and 9 bases at J, leaving 10 bases unmatched. The CDR3 runs to 15 residues.